A single sample gave rise to the 28 T cell receptor beta chains below, sequenced in a study of blood T cell repertoires in COVID-19. Here immunoSEQ multiplex PCR was the method, and the copy in TCRdb shows in-frame clones only, minus some. The data contain some 200,000 clones, 70% to 90% of them seen just once; the ten biggest clones take up less than 4.5%. Sequenced: peripheral blood. All receptors derive from a man in his fifties or sixties with acute or convalescent COVID-19.

V gene TRBV28 combines with J gene TRBJ1-1; D not certain. Trimming shortened V by 3 bases and J by 0 bases, and 8 bases separated the two germline ends. The CDR3 sequence is 14 residues long. Germline V lookup: CDR1 MDHEN, CDR2 SYDVKM. The CDR3 protein is CASSFSLVNTEAFF. The CDR3 nucleotides read TGTGCCAGCAGTTTCTCGCTAGTGAACACTGAAGCTTTCTTT.

The gene calls are TRBV27 and TRBJ2-5; perhaps TRBD1 as D (5 bases). The CDR3 has 16 amino acids. The V gene lost 7 bases and the J gene lost 1 base, with 19 bases spanning the gap. The germline V gene has CDR1 MNHEY and CDR2 SMNVEV (reference sequence). Written as DNA, the CDR3 is TGTGCCAGCAATTCTGTGGGCAGGGCCCCCCAAGAGACCCAGTACTTC. Translating gives CASNSVGRAPQETQYF.

The chain couples TRBV7-8 to TRBJ1-5; TRBD1 aligns across 9 bases. The CDR3 is made up of 16 amino acids. Per the germline V gene, CDR1 is SGHVS and CDR2 is FQNEAQ. Unmatched junction bases numbered 5, after V lost 1 base and J lost 4 bases. The CDR3 coding sequence is TGTGCCAGCAGCTTAGGGCGACAGGGGGGAAATCAGCCCCAGCATTTT. The encoded protein is CASSLGRQGGNQPQHF.

The chain employs TRBV5-6 and TRBJ2-6; weak D call: TRBD1 (6 bases). This CDR3 is 17 amino acids long. Looked up from germline, CDR1 is SGHDT and CDR2 is YYEEEE. Trimming cost V 0 bases and J 0 bases, with 10 bases left between them. The CDR3 loop is CASSLVDRSSGANVLTF. CDR3 DNA sequence: TGTGCCAGCAGCTTGGTGGACAGAAGCTCTGGGGCCAACGTCCTGACTTTC.

V and J are TRBV5-1 and TRBJ2-2, with D maybe TRBD1 (6 bases). CDR1 is SGHRS and CDR2 is YFSETQ in the germline V gene. CDR3 length equals 15 residues. V was trimmed by 4 bases and J by 7 bases, leaving 17 bases between them. The CDR3 sequence: CASSPGWGQSGELFF. In DNA, the CDR3 is TGCGCCAGCAGCCCGGGTTGGGGACAAAGCGGGGAGCTGTTTTTT.

The chain is built from TRBV2 and TRBJ1-5; 7 bases agree with TRBD1. V lost 1 base and J lost 5; bases outside the gene matches: 11. The CDR3 length is 17 residues. Germline V lookup: CDR1 SNHLY, CDR2 FYNNEI. CDR3 in DNA: TGTGCCAGCAGTGAAGAACAGGGGAGAGGAAGGGATCAGCCCCAGCATTTT. As protein: CASSEEQGRGRDQPQHF.

The chain has TRBV6-5 and TRBJ2-2, with 7 bases identical to TRBD1. The CDR3 has 14 residues. Per germline, CDR1 MNHEY and CDR2 SVGAGI. V lost 6 bases, J lost 6 bases, and 7 bases stayed unmatched. The chain's CDR3 is CASRRQGSSGELFF. DNA of the CDR3: TGTGCCAGCAGGCGACAGGGATCATCCGGGGAGCTGTTTTTT.

The genes are TRBV7-9 and TRBJ2-7; no clear D gene. Trimming stripped 6 bases from V and 2 bases from J, with 17 bases between. The length of the CDR3 is 15 residues. Germline CDR1 SEHNR, CDR2 FQNEAQ (reference sequence). The CDR3 DNA sequence: TGTGCCAGCAGTTCCATTAATGATTGGCCCTACGAGCAGTACTTC. As protein: CASSSINDWPYEQYF. The variable domain in full, completed from reference TRBV7-9 and TRBJ2-7, reads DTGVSQNPRHKITKRGQNVTFRCDPISEHNRLYWYRQTLGQGPEFLTYFQNEAQLEKSRLLSDRFSAERPKGSFSTLEIQRTEQGDSAMYLCASSSINDWPYEQYFGPGTRLTVT.

This chain uses TRBV10-3 with TRBJ1-2; TRBD1 is a possible D gene (5 bases). CDR3 length: 15 residues. CDR1 and CDR2 from the germline V gene are ENHRY and SYGVKD. V lost 0 bases, J lost 0 bases, and 8 bases lay in between. CDR3 coding DNA: TGTGCCATCAGTGAGTCGGGCAGGGCTAACTATGGCTACACCTTC. It yields the protein CAISESGRANYGYTF.

The V call is TRBV10-3, the J call TRBJ1-2; D call uncertain. The CDR3 is made up of 19 amino acids. Trimming removed 6 bases at V and 0 bases at J, with 26 bases between. Germline V gene lookup returns CDR1 ENHRY and CDR2 SYGVKD. CDR3 in amino acids: CAIRYPPSSGRVANYGYTF. CDR3 DNA: TGTGCCATCAGGTACCCTCCATCTTCGGGAAGGGTAGCTAACTATGGCTACACCTTC.

This chain joins TRBV11-2 and TRBJ1-3; D not certain. Looked up from germline, CDR1 is SGHAT and CDR2 is FQNNGV. The CDR3 runs to 14 residues. Trimming pared 3 bases from V and 5 bases from J, leaving 11 bases between. CDR3 region: CASSLRASRNTIYF. CDR3 DNA: TGTGCCAGCAGCTTGCGGGCCAGTAGAAACACCATATATTTT.

V usage is TRBV6-5 and J usage is TRBJ1-1; D remains ambiguous. Trimming took off 0 bases at V and 1 base at J, with 9 bases between the two ends. This CDR3 comprises 15 residues. The germline V gene encodes CDR1 MNHEY and CDR2 SVGAGI. The CDR3, as DNA: TGTGCCAGCAGTTACTCGGCACAATCGAACACTGAAGCTTTCTTT. The encoded protein is CASSYSAQSNTEAFF.

The chain uses TRBV6-5 and TRBJ2-2, with 8 bases lining up with TRBD1. The junction had 1 base not matched to a gene; V was cut back by 7 bases and J by 0 bases. CDR1 and CDR2 (germline): MNHEY, SVGAGI. The CDR3 is 14 amino acids. In DNA, the CDR3 is TGTGCCAGCACGGACAGGGCGAACACCGGGGAGCTGTTTTTT. It yields the protein CASTDRANTGELFF.

J is TRBJ2-7 and V is TRBV5-6; possible D gene TRBD2, 5 bases. Trimming shortened V by 4 bases and J by 1 base, and 18 bases separated the two germline ends. This CDR3 contains 16 residues. Germline V gene data show CDR1 as SGHDT and CDR2 as YYEEEE. The CDR3 loop is CASSGVRAGKSYEQYF. The CDR3 bases are TGTGCCAGCAGCGGGGTGCGGGCAGGAAAGTCCTACGAGCAGTACTTC.

This clone has a handful of counts. The chain is built from TRBV19 and TRBJ2-7; 10 bases are shared with TRBD1. This CDR3 comprises 14 residues. CDR1 is LNHDA and CDR2 is SQIVND in the germline V gene (reference sequence). J lost 0 bases, V lost 11 bases, and 7 bases had no gene match. CDR3 DNA: TGTGCCGCGGGACAGGGGCGATACTCCTACGAGCAGTACTTC. Translation gives CAAGQGRYSYEQYF.

This chain uses TRBV5-1 with TRBJ1-1; D is perhaps TRBD1 (6 bases). V lost 4 bases, J lost 2 bases, and 18 bases lay in between. CDR3 length: 16 residues. Germline V gene lookup returns CDR1 SGHRS and CDR2 YFSETQ. CDR3 DNA: TGCGCCAGCAGCCCCCTGGGCGGGGGCAGAAACACTGAAGCTTTCTTT. This gives the protein CASSPLGGGRNTEAFF.

The chain is built from TRBV20-1 and TRBJ1-3, with D unresolved. V was clipped by 6 bases and J by 6 bases, with 9 bases between them. The length of the CDR3 is 11 residues. Germline CDR1 DFQATT, CDR2 SNEGSKA (reference sequence). CDR3 nucleotides: TGCAGTGCCAAGGACTTAAACACCATATATTTT. This translates into CSAKDLNTIYF.

The count of this clone is one. The chain has TRBV12-5 and TRBJ2-7; 11 bases fit TRBD1. The CDR3 runs 15 residues. Germline V gene data show CDR1 as LGHNT and CDR2 as FRNRAP. Germline trimming cut 2 bases from V and 3 bases from J; bases unmatched to any gene: 3. CDR3 sequence reads: CASGLSGTGGYEQYF. CDR3 nucleotide sequence: TGTGCTAGTGGTTTGTCCGGGACAGGGGGCTACGAGCAGTACTTC.

V usage is TRBV2 and J usage is TRBJ1-6; no clear D. Deletions cut 4 bases from V and 8 bases from J, with 15 bases between. CDR3 length equals 15 residues. CDR1 and CDR2 (germline): SNHLY, FYNNEI. Here the CDR3 reads CASSGRVTTYSPLHF. CDR3 in DNA: TGTGCCAGCAGTGGCCGGGTCACAACATATTCACCCCTCCACTTT.

The gene calls are TRBV7-3 and TRBJ1-1, with D uncertain. The CDR3 is 14 residues long. CDR1 is SGHTA, CDR2 FQGTGA, per germline. V lost 5 bases to trimming and J lost 3 bases, with 13 bases between them. The CDR3 loop is CASSRGGAYTEAFF. CDR3 nucleotides: TGTGCCAGCAGCCGAGGAGGTGCGTACACTGAAGCTTTCTTT.

This clone was found a few times. The V and J genes are TRBV19 and TRBJ1-6; a possible D gene is TRBD1 (6 bases). The length of the CDR3 is 15 residues. V lost 5 bases and J lost 6, with 14 bases in between. CDR1 LNHDA and CDR2 SQIVND come from the germline V gene (reference sequence). The CDR3 protein is CASSFRGPTNSPLHF. The CDR3 DNA follows: TGTGCCAGTAGTTTCAGGGGACCCACTAATTCACCCCTCCACTTT.

The V call is TRBV7-6, the J call TRBJ2-1; TRBD2 matches at 8 bases. Germline V gene data show CDR1 as SGHVS and CDR2 as FNYEAQ. This CDR3 has 17 amino acids. Trimming cost V 5 bases and J 4 bases; bases outside gene matches: 13. CDR3 in DNA: TGTGCCAGCAGCCCAGGGGTCGGGGGGGCAAAATACAATGAGCAGTTCTTC. The encoded protein is CASSPGVGGAKYNEQFF.

The rearrangement links TRBV10-2 to TRBJ1-1; 7 bases are shared with TRBD1. Germline CDR1 reads WSHSY; CDR2 reads SAAADI. J lost 5 bases, V lost 7 bases, and 4 bases had no gene match. CDR3 size: 12 residues. CDR3 DNA sequence: TGCGCCAGCATCCGACAGGGAACTGAAGCTTTCTTT. Protein product: CASIRQGTEAFF.

The chain uses TRBV4-2 and TRBJ2-7; D is perhaps TRBD1 (7 bases). The CDR3 spans 16 residues. Germline CDR1 is LGHNA and CDR2 is YNFKEQ. Trimming stripped 0 bases from V and 2 bases from J, with 14 bases between. As DNA, the CDR3 is TGTGCCAGCAGCCAAGATGCGGGGCAGGGGGCCTACGAGCAGTACTTC. Protein product: CASSQDAGQGAYEQYF.

This chain joins TRBV7-8 and TRBJ1-2, with D perhaps matching TRBD1 (6 bases). CDR1 and CDR2 from the germline V gene are SGHVS and FQNEAQ. Trimming removed 1 base at V and 6 bases at J, with 18 bases between. CDR3 size: 16 residues. CDR3 DNA sequence: TGTGCCAGCAGCTTAGTGTCAGGGGTTGAGAGACATGGCTACACCTTC. Its translation: CASSLVSGVERHGYTF.

The J gene is TRBJ2-3, the V gene TRBV29-1, with 9 bases identical to TRBD2. V was pared by 5 bases and J by 0 bases, with 6 bases of the junction left unmatched. Per the germline V gene, CDR1 is SQVTM and CDR2 is ANQGSEA. The CDR3 sequence is 15 residues long. The CDR3, as DNA: TGCAGCGTTAGCGGGGGGACGGCGAGCACAGATACGCAGTATTTT. Residues: CSVSGGTASTDTQYF.

J is TRBJ1-2 and V is TRBV6-5; TRBD1 aligns across 7 bases. Germline CDR1 reads MNHEY; CDR2 reads SVGAGI. The junction had 9 bases not matched to a gene; V was cut back by 6 bases and J by 2 bases. This CDR3 has 15 residues. For the CDR3, the DNA is TGTGCCAGCAGATTCGACAGGGTTGGGAACTATGGCTACACCTTC. It encodes CASRFDRVGNYGYTF.

V and J are TRBV28 and TRBJ1-2; maybe TRBD1 (6 bases). This CDR3 spans 13 amino acids. V was shortened by 6 bases and J by 4 bases, with 12 bases between the two germline ends. Germline loops: CDR1 MDHEN, CDR2 SYDVKM. The CDR3: CASRSGTSYGYTF. The CDR3 DNA reads as TGTGCCAGCAGGTCCGGGACATCCTATGGCTACACCTTC.